Listed below are T cell receptor beta chains from one sample, sequenced in a study of regulatory T cells in long-lasting Graves disease. TCRdb re-called the multiplex PCR reads through MiXCR, storing one row per CDR3 protein. The data contain roughly 400,000 distinct CDR3 sequences, 14% to 15% of them singletons. Another study also made use of these data, one on T cells in Graves' hyperthyroidism and ophthalmopathy.

The source material was peripheral blood mononuclear cells (PBMCs), sampled at new diagnosis, from a patient treated with antithyroid drugs. These receptors were collected from a woman aged 40 to 50 with Graves disease. Each CDR3 is given with its conserved first and last residue. The D gene is left open where the match is weak. Only part of the rows carry a size: once, few, many, or a class if the clone is expanded.

V: TRBV9; size: NA; D: NA; J: TRBJ2-5; DNA: TGTGCCAGCAGCGTTGAGGGACAATTACAAGAGACCCAGTACTTC; CDR3: CASSVEGQLQETQYF
V: TRBV19; size: few; D: NA; J: TRBJ1-5; DNA: TGTGCCAGTAGCCCCTACCTAGGGAGCAATCAGCCCCAGCATTTT; CDR3: CASSPYLGSNQPQHF
V: TRBV19; size: once; D: NA; J: TRBJ2-7; DNA: TGTGCCAGCAAGAGGGAGAACGAGCAGTACTTC; CDR3: CASKRENEQYF
V: TRBV6-1; size: NA; D: NA; J: TRBJ2-1; DNA: TGTGCCAGCAGTGACAGGGTTGTGGGGTTTGTTGAGCAGTTCTTC; CDR3: CASSDRVVGFVEQFF
V: TRBV2; size: NA; D: TRBD1; J: TRBJ2-7; DNA: TGTGCCAGCAGATCGACAGGGACCTCCTACGAGCAGTACTTC; CDR3: CASRSTGTSYEQYF
V: TRBV7-8; size: many; D: NA; J: TRBJ2-1; DNA: TGTGCCAGCGGCCCTTTCAGCTCCTACAATGAGCAGTTCTTC; CDR3: CASGPFSSYNEQFF
V: TRBV3-1; size: many; D: NA; J: TRBJ1-2; DNA: TGTGCCAGCAGCCAAGGAGAATGGGGCTATGGCTACACCTTC; CDR3: CASSQGEWGYGYTF
V: TRBV3-1; size: many; D: NA; J: TRBJ2-7; DNA: TGTGCCAGCAGCCAAGTCGTGAGTCCCTACGAGCAGTACTTC; CDR3: CASSQVVSPYEQYF
V: TRBV5-1; size: NA; D: TRBD1; J: TRBJ1-1; DNA: TGCGCCAGCAGCGATTCAGGGGGCGAGTGGGACACTGAAGCTTTCTTT; CDR3: CASSDSGGEWDTEAFF
V: TRBV2; size: many; D: TRBD2; J: TRBJ2-1; DNA: TGTGCCAGCAGTGACCTGGGACTAGCGGACTACAATGAGCAGTTCTTC; CDR3: CASSDLGLADYNEQFF
V: TRBV4-1; size: few; D: TRBD1; J: TRBJ2-1; DNA: TGCGCCAGCAGCCAAGATCCATCCGGGACAGGCTCCAATGAGCAGTTCTTC; CDR3: CASSQDPSGTGSNEQFF
V: TRBV12-3/TRBV12-4; size: many; D: TRBD1; J: TRBJ1-2; DNA: TGTGCCACCGGGACAGGGCCCAGGATAGCCACTAACTATGGCTACACCTTC; CDR3: CATGTGPRIATNYGYTF
V: TRBV12-3/TRBV12-4; size: many; D: TRBD1; J: TRBJ1-2; DNA: TGTGCCAGCAGGAAGACAGGGGTTTATGGCTACACCTTC; CDR3: CASRKTGVYGYTF
V: TRBV9; size: many; D: TRBD1; J: TRBJ1-2; DNA: TGTGCCAGCAGCGTAGACGTCGGACAAACAGGGGACTATGGCTACACCTTC; CDR3: CASSVDVGQTGDYGYTF
V: TRBV20-1; size: many; D: NA; J: TRBJ1-6; DNA: TGCAGTGCTTTGAAGGGCCAAAGCGGGGATTCACCCCTCCACTTT; CDR3: CSALKGQSGDSPLHF
V: TRBV6-5; size: many; D: TRBD2; J: TRBJ2-5; DNA: TGTGCCAGCAGTTATACGCGGCTAGCGGGAGGTCAAAAAGAGACCCAGTACTTC; CDR3: CASSYTRLAGGQKETQYF
V: TRBV5-1; size: NA; D: NA; J: TRBJ2-3; DNA: TGCGCCAGCAGCTCAGGACAAAGCACAGATACGCAGTATTTT; CDR3: CASSSGQSTDTQYF
V: TRBV30; size: many; D: NA; J: TRBJ1-4; DNA: TGTGCCTGGAGCCCGGGGACCGAGGATAATGAAAAACTGTTTTTT; CDR3: CAWSPGTEDNEKLFF
V: TRBV6-5; size: NA; D: NA; J: TRBJ1-5; DNA: TGTGCCAGCAGTTACTCGAAACCCAGCAATCAGCCCCAGCATTTT; CDR3: CASSYSKPSNQPQHF
V: TRBV2; size: NA; D: NA; J: TRBJ2-1; DNA: TGTGCCAGCAGTGAAGAGGCGGACTCCTACAATGAGCAGTTCTTC; CDR3: CASSEEADSYNEQFF
V: TRBV3-1; size: NA; D: TRBD2; J: TRBJ2-1; DNA: TGTGCCAGCAGCTTAAAGCGGGAGGGCTCCTACAATGAGCAGTTCTTC; CDR3: CASSLKREGSYNEQFF
V: TRBV6-1; size: many; D: NA; J: TRBJ2-7; DNA: TGTGCCAGCATCTCTGGGCAGTACGAGCAGTACTTC; CDR3: CASISGQYEQYF
V: TRBV28; size: NA; D: NA; J: TRBJ1-1; DNA: TGTGCCAGCAGTTCAAGGGGTGAGGCTGAAGCTTTCTTT; CDR3: CASSSRGEAEAFF
V: TRBV12-5; size: many; D: NA; J: TRBJ2-3; DNA: TGTGCTAGTGGATTCGGGAGCGACATCCCCAGGGGGGCGGATACGCAGTATTTT; CDR3: CASGFGSDIPRGADTQYF
V: TRBV5-6; size: few; D: NA; J: TRBJ1-5; DNA: TGTGCCAGCAGCTTGTGGTCGGGGGGGCAGAGTCAGCCCCAGCATTTT; CDR3: CASSLWSGGQSQPQHF
V: TRBV7-9; size: many; D: NA; J: TRBJ2-1; DNA: TGTGCCAGCAGCTTAATGGGTCGGGGGAATGAGCAGTTCTTC; CDR3: CASSLMGRGNEQFF